This TCR beta chain was sequenced for a study of blood T cells in healthy people across ages. Study as a whole: About one barcoded beta molecule per two T cells came from capture by template switching.

Then a second PCR, running roughly 7 to 11 cycles, was carried out with a sample-barcoded 5' primer and a J-beta primer mix. From the 5' RACE reads, TCRdb called clonotypes with MiXCR, one entry per CDR3 protein. The table lists around 990,000 distinct CDR3 sequences, roughly two fifths of them singletons, with roughly 14% in the top ten. General observations from the study: In older individuals, TCR beta diversity per million T cells was lower, falling roughly linearly with age.

This clonotype was recorded a few times. Its antigen is as yet unknown. The sample consisted of blood. This clonotype originated in a man between 18 and 29 years old in good health.

The CDR3 nucleotides are TGTGCCAGCCATAAGAGTGGCACTGAAGCTTTCTTT. Protein: CASHKSGTEAFF. The chain joins TRBV12-3 or TRBV12-4 to TRBJ1-1; D call uncertain. This CDR3 comprises 12 residues. With 8 bases removed from V and 4 bases from J, the gap between germline ends came to 11 bases.